These T cell receptor beta chains were read from a single sample in a study of CD8 T cells in Susac syndrome. MiXCR, applied by TCRdb to the immunoSEQ multiplex PCR reads, yields one record per CDR3 protein. The sample contains 150,000 to 250,000 distinct CDR3 sequences, roughly 95% of which appear only once. What was sequenced was CD4+ T cells from PBMCs. These TCRs come from a human donor with multiple sclerosis. CDR3s include the opening cysteine and the closing phenylalanine or tryptophan. Each record gives: D gene, J gene, V gene, clone size, CDR3 protein, CDR3 DNA. The D gene is left open where the match is weak. Clone size, where shown, is once, few, many, or a class for clones that have expanded.

d_gene: -; j_gene: TRBJ2-5; v_gene: TRBV10-3; abundance: -; CDR3aa: CAISERGMETQYF; CDR3nt: TGTGCCATCAGTGAAAGGGGGATGGAGACCCAGTACTTC
d_gene: -; j_gene: TRBJ2-1; v_gene: TRBV12-3/TRBV12-4; abundance: once; CDR3aa: CASSLERQPGFF; CDR3nt: TGTGCCAGCAGTTTAGAGAGGCAACCGGGGTTCTTC
d_gene: -; j_gene: TRBJ1-2; v_gene: TRBV20-1; abundance: -; CDR3aa: CSARNRSGYTF; CDR3nt: TGCAGTGCTAGGAATCGAAGTGGCTACACCTTC
d_gene: TRBD2; j_gene: TRBJ2-1; v_gene: TRBV24-1; abundance: -; CDR3aa: CATSGTSGNPEQFF; CDR3nt: TGTGCCACCAGTGGGACTAGCGGCAACCCTGAGCAGTTCTTC
d_gene: -; j_gene: TRBJ2-3; v_gene: TRBV29-1; abundance: -; CDR3aa: CSVELAGTLTQYF; CDR3nt: TGCAGCGTTGAGCTCGCGGGGACGTTAACGCAGTATTTT
d_gene: -; j_gene: TRBJ2-4; v_gene: TRBV29-1; abundance: -; CDR3aa: CSVIVAGGVIQYF; CDR3nt: TGCAGCGTTATTGTAGCAGGGGGGGTCATTCAGTACTTC
d_gene: TRBD1; j_gene: TRBJ1-1; v_gene: TRBV12-3/TRBV12-4; abundance: -; CDR3aa: CASRSQGDGEAFF; CDR3nt: TGTGCCAGCAGATCGCAGGGGGACGGTGAAGCTTTCTTT
d_gene: -; j_gene: TRBJ2-1; v_gene: TRBV20-1; abundance: -; CDR3aa: CSAVPLSLREQFF; CDR3nt: TGCAGTGCTGTCCCCTTGAGCCTCAGGGAGCAGTTCTTC
d_gene: TRBD1; j_gene: TRBJ2-1; v_gene: TRBV20-1; abundance: -; CDR3aa: CSARFWDRGNNEQFF; CDR3nt: TGCAGTGCTAGGTTTTGGGACAGGGGAAACAATGAGCAGTTCTTC
d_gene: -; j_gene: TRBJ2-7; v_gene: TRBV7-2; abundance: -; CDR3aa: CASSLAGGSSYEQYF; CDR3nt: TGTGCCAGCAGCTTAGCGGGGGGTAGCTCCTACGAGCAGTACTTC
d_gene: -; j_gene: TRBJ2-6; v_gene: TRBV9; abundance: -; CDR3aa: CASTTGANVLTF; CDR3nt: TGTGCCAGCACTACTGGGGCCAACGTCCTGACTTTC
d_gene: -; j_gene: TRBJ2-3; v_gene: TRBV29-1; abundance: -; CDR3aa: CSVEGGGRDTQYF; CDR3nt: TGCAGCGTTGAAGGAGGGGGTCGGGATACGCAGTATTTT
d_gene: -; j_gene: TRBJ2-3; v_gene: TRBV30; abundance: -; CDR3aa: CAGGTGNTDTQYF; CDR3nt: TGTGCCGGAGGCACTGGGAACACAGATACGCAGTATTTT
d_gene: -; j_gene: TRBJ2-5; v_gene: TRBV18; abundance: once; CDR3aa: CASSPRSAQETQYF; CDR3nt: TGTGCCAGCTCACCAAGAAGCGCCCAAGAGACCCAGTACTTC
d_gene: TRBD2; j_gene: TRBJ2-7; v_gene: TRBV6-6; abundance: once; CDR3aa: CASIPGTSGSYEQYF; CDR3nt: TGTGCCAGCATTCCCGGGACTAGCGGGAGCTACGAGCAGTACTTC
d_gene: -; j_gene: TRBJ2-7; v_gene: TRBV11-2; abundance: -; CDR3aa: CASSFQSGIYEQYF; CDR3nt: TGTGCCAGCAGCTTCCAATCTGGGATATACGAGCAGTACTTC
d_gene: -; j_gene: TRBJ2-5; v_gene: TRBV24-1; abundance: once; CDR3aa: CATSEEGPQETQYF; CDR3nt: TGTGCCACCAGTGAGGAGGGACCTCAAGAGACCCAGTACTTC
d_gene: -; j_gene: TRBJ2-1; v_gene: TRBV28; abundance: -; CDR3aa: CASSRRTSSYNEQFF; CDR3nt: TGTGCCAGCAGCCGCCGGACAAGCTCCTACAATGAGCAGTTCTTC
d_gene: TRBD1; j_gene: TRBJ1-4; v_gene: TRBV4-1; abundance: -; CDR3aa: CASSQAGQLNEKLFF; CDR3nt: TGCGCCAGCAGCCAAGCGGGACAGCTAAATGAAAAACTGTTTTTT
d_gene: TRBD1; j_gene: TRBJ1-2; v_gene: TRBV12-3/TRBV12-4; abundance: -; CDR3aa: CASSSPGQGAGGYTF; CDR3nt: TGTGCCAGCAGTTCCCCGGGACAGGGGGCGGGTGGCTACACCTTC
d_gene: -; j_gene: TRBJ1-2; v_gene: TRBV4-2; abundance: -; CDR3aa: CASSPTLGSYGYTF; CDR3nt: TGTGCCAGCAGCCCCACGTTAGGGAGCTATGGCTACACCTTC
d_gene: -; j_gene: TRBJ1-1; v_gene: TRBV30; abundance: -; CDR3aa: CAWSLASGAFF; CDR3nt: TGTGCCTGGTCCCTGGCATCTGGAGCTTTCTTT
d_gene: -; j_gene: TRBJ2-7; v_gene: TRBV5-4; abundance: few; CDR3aa: CASSLGAGNYEQYF; CDR3nt: TGTGCCAGCAGCTTAGGGGCAGGAAACTACGAGCAGTACTTC
d_gene: -; j_gene: TRBJ2-2; v_gene: TRBV20-1; abundance: -; CDR3aa: CSASHPSGELFF; CDR3nt: TGCAGTGCTAGTCATCCTTCCGGGGAGCTGTTTTTT
d_gene: -; j_gene: TRBJ2-6; v_gene: TRBV25-1; abundance: once; CDR3aa: CASSEGSGSGANVLTF; CDR3nt: TGTGCCAGCTCTGAAGGGAGCGGCTCTGGGGCCAACGTCCTGACTTTC
d_gene: -; j_gene: TRBJ2-1; v_gene: TRBV15; abundance: -; CDR3aa: CATSKRGAYSYNEQFF; CDR3nt: TGTGCCACCAGCAAGAGGGGGGCTTATTCCTACAATGAGCAGTTCTTC